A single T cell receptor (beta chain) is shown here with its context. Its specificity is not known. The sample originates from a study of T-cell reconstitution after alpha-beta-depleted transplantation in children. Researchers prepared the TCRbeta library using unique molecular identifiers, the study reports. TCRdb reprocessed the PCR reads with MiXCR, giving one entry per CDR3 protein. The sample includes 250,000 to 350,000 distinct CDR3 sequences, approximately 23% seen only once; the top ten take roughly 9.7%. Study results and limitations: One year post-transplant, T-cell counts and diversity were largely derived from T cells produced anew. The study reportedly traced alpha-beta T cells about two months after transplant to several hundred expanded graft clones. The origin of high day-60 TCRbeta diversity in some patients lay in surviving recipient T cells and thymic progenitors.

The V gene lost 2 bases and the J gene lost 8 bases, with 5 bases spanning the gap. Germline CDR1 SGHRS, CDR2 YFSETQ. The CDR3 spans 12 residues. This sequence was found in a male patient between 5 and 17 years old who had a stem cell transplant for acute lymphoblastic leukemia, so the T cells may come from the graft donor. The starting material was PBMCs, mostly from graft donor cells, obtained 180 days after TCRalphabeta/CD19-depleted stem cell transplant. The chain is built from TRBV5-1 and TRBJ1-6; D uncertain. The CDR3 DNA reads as TGCGCCAGCAGCTTTGGAGATTCACCCCTCCACTTT. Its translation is CASSFGDSPLHF. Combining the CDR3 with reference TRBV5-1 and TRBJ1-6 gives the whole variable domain KAGVTQTPRYLIKTRGQQVTLSCSPISGHRSVSWYQQTPGQGLQFLFEYFSETQRNKGNFPGRFSGRQFSNSRSEMNVSTLELGDSALYLCASSFGDSPLHFGNGTRLTVT.